This passage covers 8 T cell receptor beta chains from one sample sequenced in a study of cytomegalovirus exposure and HLA in healthy donors (dated by TCRdb to the late 2010s). Library method: the immunoSEQ multiplex PCR assay. The multiplex PCR relied on a mix of 60 forward primers for TCR Vbeta segments and 13 reverse primers for TCR Jbeta segments. TCRdb's version of the immuneACCESS table is confined to in-frame rearrangements and falls short of the full clone set. An unresolved V gene accounts for under half of the shortfall where checked; the remainder is of unknown origin. Within this sample are about 170,000 clones, with 60% to 85% of them counted one time only. Roughly 3% of the sample is held by the ten biggest clonotypes. The sequenced material came from PBMCs. These receptors all stem from a female donor in good health and CMV-seronegative.

V is TRBV28 and J is TRBJ2-6; 8 bases agree with TRBD2. From germline, CDR1 is MDHEN and CDR2 SYDVKM. The CDR3 spans 17 residues. With 5 bases clipped from V and 0 bases from J, the junction kept 6 bases outside the gene matches. Here the CDR3 DNA reads TGTGCCAGCAGTGGGGCGGGGGGCGGCTCTGGGGCCAACGTCCTGACTTTC. This encodes CASSGAGGGSGANVLTF.

As for this clone: Other nucleotide sequences in the sample specify the same CDR3. The V gene is TRBV5-1, the J gene TRBJ2-7; 7 bases are a match to TRBD1. The CDR3 extends over 14 amino acids. V lost 4 bases, J lost 0 bases, and 4 bases stayed unmatched. Germline CDR1 is SGHRS and CDR2 is YFSETQ. CDR3 amino acids: CASSPRDSSYEQYF. Here the CDR3 DNA reads TGCGCCAGCAGCCCCCGGGACAGCTCCTACGAGCAGTACTTC.

The chain links TRBV4-3 to TRBJ2-1; TRBD2 matches 8 bases. V was pared by 1 base and J by 6 bases, with 8 bases of the junction left unmatched. Germline CDR1 reads LGHNA; CDR2 reads YSLEER. This CDR3 comprises 16 residues. The CDR3 region is CASSQGTRGDLNEQFF. The CDR3 region has the DNA TGCGCCAGCAGCCAAGGGACGCGGGGGGACCTCAATGAGCAGTTCTTC.

V gene TRBV18 combines with J gene TRBJ2-3, with TRBD1 matching over 7 bases. There are 16 residues in the CDR3. CDR1 and CDR2 from the germline V gene are KGHSH and LQKENI. The V gene end was trimmed by 0 bases and the J gene end by 4 bases; junction bases not matched to a gene: 7. The CDR3 loop is CASSPPWGTEADTQYF. The CDR3 coding sequence is TGTGCCAGCTCACCACCTTGGGGGACAGAGGCAGATACGCAGTATTTT.

V gene TRBV6-4 combines with J gene TRBJ2-1; 12 bases map to TRBD2. CDR3 length: 15 residues. Germline lookup yields CDR1 MRHNA and CDR2 SNTAGT. J gave up 8 bases and V 5 bases, and 7 bases lay outside the gene matches. In DNA, the CDR3 is TGTGCCAGCAGTCAGGCTAGCGGGGGGGCGGATGAGCAGTTCTTC. Protein sequence: CASSQASGGADEQFF.

The V call is TRBV18, the J call TRBJ2-5, with D tentatively TRBD1 (6 bases). The J call is in doubt because the DNA end fits TRBJ2-7 better. CDR1 is KGHSH and CDR2 is LQKENI in the germline V gene. This CDR3 region has 13 residues. CDR3 region: CASSPSGEYEQYF. The DNA of the CDR3 is TGTGCCAGCTCACCCTCAGGGGAATACGAGCAGTACTTC.

V usage is TRBV6-1 and J usage is TRBJ1-3, with TRBD1 matching over 12 bases. V was pared by 0 bases and J by 7 bases, with 4 bases of the junction left unmatched. Germline V gives CDR1 MNHNS, CDR2 SASEGT. This CDR3 contains 16 residues. CDR3 nucleotide sequence: TGTGCCAGCAGTGAAGCTTCGGGACAGGGGGCTAACACCATATATTTT. As protein: CASSEASGQGANTIYF.

V is TRBV11-2 and J is TRBJ2-5; 7 bases line up with TRBD2. The V segment lost 1 base and the J segment 5 bases; nucleotides outside the gene matches: 7. The CDR3 loop spans 15 amino acids. Germline CDR1 reads SGHAT; CDR2 reads FQNNGV. In DNA, the CDR3 is TGTGCCAGCAGCTTAGCCAGACTAGCAGGGGAGACCCAGTACTTC. Protein sequence: CASSLARLAGETQYF.